The rows below give T cell receptor beta chains drawn from one sample of a study of beta chain features in type 1 diabetes. The assay was immunoSEQ multiplex PCR, and TCRdb's table has in-frame clones only and misses some. The sample lists a few hundred thousand clones; 24% were seen once. The sample comprised naive CD4+ T cells from blood. Receptors were obtained from a woman in her 30s with type 1 diabetes. The CDR3 runs from the conserved cysteine through the conserved F or W. Each record gives: J gene, D gene, V gene, clone size, CDR3 protein, CDR3 DNA. The D gene is left open where the match is weak. For some rows the clone size is stated as once, few or many, or as a class when expanded; others skip it.

TRBJ1-2 | TRBD1 | TRBV2 | NA | CASSEGTGVLGGYTF | TGTGCCAGCAGTGAGGGGACAGGGGTATTGGGAGGCTACACCTTC
TRBJ2-1 | TRBD1 | TRBV19 | NA | CASSIRQGEVNEQFF | TGTGCCAGTAGTATCCGACAGGGTGAAGTTAATGAGCAGTTCTTC
TRBJ2-7 | TRBD1 | TRBV11-2 | few | CASSLTGGASHEQYF | TGTGCCAGCAGCTTGACAGGGGGCGCAAGCCACGAGCAGTACTTC
TRBJ2-5 | NA | TRBV7-8 | few | CASSSGLIFQETQYF | TGTGCCAGCAGCTCGGGACTTATATTCCAAGAGACCCAGTACTTC
TRBJ2-2 | TRBD2 | TRBV7-3 | NA | CASSSSGRDGTGELFF | TGTGCCAGCAGCTCCAGCGGGAGGGACGGCACCGGGGAGCTGTTTTTT
TRBJ2-5 | TRBD2 | TRBV4-1 | NA | CASSQDLGLAGVQETQYF | TGCGCCAGCAGCCAAGATTTGGGACTAGCGGGAGTCCAAGAGACCCAGTACTTC
TRBJ2-7 | NA | TRBV25-1 | NA | CASSHYRYEQYF | TGTGCCAGCAGCCACTACCGATACGAGCAGTACTTC
TRBJ1-2 | NA | TRBV18 | NA | CASSLPGPYGYTF | TGTGCCAGCTCACTACCTGGGCCCTATGGCTACACCTTC
TRBJ2-1 | NA | TRBV18 | NA | CASSPPSGNEQFF | TGTGCCAGCTCACCACCGTCAGGGAATGAGCAGTTCTTC
TRBJ2-1 | TRBD1 | TRBV9 | NA | CASSVGGTGLVNEQFF | TGTGCCAGCAGCGTAGGGGGGACAGGCCTCGTAAATGAGCAGTTCTTC
TRBJ1-2 | TRBD1 | TRBV4-1 | few | CASSQGQGQGARGYTF | TGCGCCAGCAGCCAGGGACAGGGGCAGGGCGCAAGGGGCTACACCTTC
TRBJ1-2 | NA | TRBV29-1 | few | CSVLIDIYGYTF | TGCAGCGTTCTAATTGACATCTATGGCTACACCTTC
TRBJ1-1 | TRBD1 | TRBV7-9 | NA | CASTGTGGEVRTEAFF | TGTGCCAGCACCGGGACAGGGGGCGAAGTTCGCACTGAAGCTTTCTTT
TRBJ2-3 | TRBD1 | TRBV29-1 | few | CSVRLGQGATDTQYF | TGCAGCGTTCGACTAGGACAGGGGGCCACAGATACGCAGTATTTT
TRBJ1-4 | TRBD1 | TRBV7-9 | few | CASSSDRVFGEKLFF | TGTGCCAGCAGCTCGGACAGGGTCTTTGGTGAAAAACTGTTTTTT
TRBJ2-2 | TRBD1 | TRBV7-2 | few | CASSTGTGDTGELFF | TGTGCCAGCAGCACAGGGACAGGCGACACCGGGGAGCTGTTTTTT